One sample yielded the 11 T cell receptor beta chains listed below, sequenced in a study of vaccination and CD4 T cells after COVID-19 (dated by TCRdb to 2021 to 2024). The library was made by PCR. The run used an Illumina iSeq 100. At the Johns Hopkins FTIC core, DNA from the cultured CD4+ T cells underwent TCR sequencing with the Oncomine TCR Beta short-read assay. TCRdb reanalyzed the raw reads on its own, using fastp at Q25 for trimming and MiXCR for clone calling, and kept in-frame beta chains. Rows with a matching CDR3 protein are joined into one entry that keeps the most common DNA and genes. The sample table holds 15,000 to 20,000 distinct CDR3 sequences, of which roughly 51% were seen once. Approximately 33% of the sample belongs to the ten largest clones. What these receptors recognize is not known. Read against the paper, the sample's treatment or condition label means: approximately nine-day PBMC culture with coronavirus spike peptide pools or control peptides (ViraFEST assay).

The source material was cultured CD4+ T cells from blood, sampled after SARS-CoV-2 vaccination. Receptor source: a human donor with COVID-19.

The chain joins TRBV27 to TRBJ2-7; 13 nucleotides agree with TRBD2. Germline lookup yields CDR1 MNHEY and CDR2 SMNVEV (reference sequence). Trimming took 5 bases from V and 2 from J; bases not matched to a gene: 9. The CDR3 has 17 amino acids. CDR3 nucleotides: TGTGCCAGCAGTGCGCCACTAGCGGGGGGGTTCACCTACGAGCAGTACTTC. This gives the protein CASSAPLAGGFTYEQYF.

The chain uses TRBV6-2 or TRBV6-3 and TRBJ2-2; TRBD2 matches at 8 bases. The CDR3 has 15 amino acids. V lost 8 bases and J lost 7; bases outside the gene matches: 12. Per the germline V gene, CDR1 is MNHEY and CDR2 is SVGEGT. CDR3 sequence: CASLRSGGRVGELFF. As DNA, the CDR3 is TGTGCCAGCCTTCGGTCGGGAGGGAGGGTCGGGGAGCTGTTTTTT.

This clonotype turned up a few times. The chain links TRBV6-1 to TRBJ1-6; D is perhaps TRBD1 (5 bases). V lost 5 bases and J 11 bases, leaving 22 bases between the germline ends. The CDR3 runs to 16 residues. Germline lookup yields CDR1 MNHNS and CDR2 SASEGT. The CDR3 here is CASSPVYWTQSPPLHF. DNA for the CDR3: TGTGCCAGCAGTCCAGTTTACTGGACACAGAGTCCACCCCTCCACTTT.

In nucleotides, the CDR3 is TGTGCCAGCAGTCCCCAGACAGGGGGCAGCTATGGCTACACCTTC. Translation gives CASSPQTGGSYGYTF. This chain joins TRBV12-3 or TRBV12-4 and TRBJ1-2; 10 nucleotides align to TRBD1. CDR3 length equals 15 residues. V shed 5 bases and J 4 bases; nucleotides not matched to a gene: 7.

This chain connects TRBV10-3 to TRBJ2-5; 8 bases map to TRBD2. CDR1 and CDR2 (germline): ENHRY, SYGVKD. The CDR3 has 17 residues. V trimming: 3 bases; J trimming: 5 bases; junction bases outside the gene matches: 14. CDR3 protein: CAISEGGGRGGGETQYF. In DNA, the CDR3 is TGTGCCATCAGTGAAGGAGGTGGACGGGGGGGCGGGGAGACCCAGTACTTC.

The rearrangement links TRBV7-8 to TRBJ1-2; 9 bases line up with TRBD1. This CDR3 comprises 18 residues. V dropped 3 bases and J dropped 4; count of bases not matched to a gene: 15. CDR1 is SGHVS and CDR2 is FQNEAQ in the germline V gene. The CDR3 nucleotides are TGTGCCAGCAGCTTGGGGGGACAGGGCTCTTCCTATGTCTATGGCTACACCTTC. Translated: CASSLGGQGSSYVYGYTF.

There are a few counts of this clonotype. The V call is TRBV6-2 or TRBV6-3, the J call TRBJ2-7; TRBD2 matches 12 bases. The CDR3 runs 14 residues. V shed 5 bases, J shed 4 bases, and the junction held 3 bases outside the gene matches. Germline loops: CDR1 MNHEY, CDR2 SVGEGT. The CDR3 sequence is CASSRTSGAYEQYF. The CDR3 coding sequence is TGTGCCAGCAGTCGGACTAGCGGGGCTTACGAGCAGTACTTC.

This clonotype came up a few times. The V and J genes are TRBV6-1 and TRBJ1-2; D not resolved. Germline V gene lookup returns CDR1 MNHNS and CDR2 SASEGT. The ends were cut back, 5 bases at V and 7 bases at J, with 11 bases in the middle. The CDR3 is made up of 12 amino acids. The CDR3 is CASSPLVGGYTF. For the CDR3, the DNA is TGTGCCAGCAGTCCCCTGGTGGGTGGCTACACCTTC.

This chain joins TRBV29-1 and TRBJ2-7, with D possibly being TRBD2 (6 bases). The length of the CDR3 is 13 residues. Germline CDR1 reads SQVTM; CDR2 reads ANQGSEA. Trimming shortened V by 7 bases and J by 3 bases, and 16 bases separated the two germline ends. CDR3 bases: TGCAGCGCCCTCCCCGGGGGACGCTACGAGCAGTACTTC. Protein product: CSALPGGRYEQYF.

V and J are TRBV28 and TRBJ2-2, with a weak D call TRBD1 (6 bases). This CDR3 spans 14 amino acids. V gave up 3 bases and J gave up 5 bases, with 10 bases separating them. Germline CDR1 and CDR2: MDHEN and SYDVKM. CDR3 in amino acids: CASSFSDRTGELFF. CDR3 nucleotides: TGTGCCAGCAGTTTCTCCGACAGGACCGGGGAGCTGTTTTTT.

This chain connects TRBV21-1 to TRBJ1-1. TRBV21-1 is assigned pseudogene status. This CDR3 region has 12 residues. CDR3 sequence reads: CASSRGNTEAFF. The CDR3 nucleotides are TGTGCCAGCAGCAGGGGGAACACTGAAGCTTTCTTT.